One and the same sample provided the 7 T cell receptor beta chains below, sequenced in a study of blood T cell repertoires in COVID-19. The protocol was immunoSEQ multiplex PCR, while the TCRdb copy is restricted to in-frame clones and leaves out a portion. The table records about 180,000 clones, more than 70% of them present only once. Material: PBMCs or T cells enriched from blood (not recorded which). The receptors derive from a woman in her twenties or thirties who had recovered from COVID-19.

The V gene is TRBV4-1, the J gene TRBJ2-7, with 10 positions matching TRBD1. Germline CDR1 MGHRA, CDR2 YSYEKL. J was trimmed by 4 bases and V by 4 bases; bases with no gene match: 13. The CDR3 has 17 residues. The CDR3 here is CASSPGTGVLYWYEQYF. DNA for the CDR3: TGCGCCAGCAGCCCTGGGACAGGGGTTCTATATTGGTACGAGCAGTACTTC.

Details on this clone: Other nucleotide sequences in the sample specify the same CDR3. This CDR3 is CASSQGQGGQPQHF. The CDR3 DNA sequence: TGTGCCAGCAGCCAGGGACAGGGGGGACAGCCCCAGCATTTT. J is TRBJ1-5 and V is TRBV27, with 11 bases matching TRBD1. The junction had 5 bases not matched to a gene; V was cut back by 6 bases and J by 7 bases. The CDR3 covers 14 residues. Germline CDR1 is MNHEY and CDR2 is SMNVEV (reference sequence).

CDR3 amino acids: CASRRGQGKGSRLGEQFF. CDR3 DNA: TGTGCCAGCAGACGGGGACAGGGAAAGGGGAGTCGGTTGGGTGAGCAGTTCTTC. This chain connects TRBV2 to TRBJ2-1; 9 nucleotides line up with TRBD1. Trimming at V came to 6 bases and at J to 9 bases, leaving 21 bases not matched to a gene. Germline V lookup: CDR1 SNHLY, CDR2 FYNNEI. The CDR3 length is 18 residues. The variable domain in full, with the rest retrieved from reference TRBV2 and TRBJ2-1, is EPEVTQTPSHQVTQMGQEVILRCVPISNHLYFYWYRQILGQKVEFLVSFYNNEISEKSEIFDDQFSVERPDGSNFTLKIRSTKLEDSAMYFCASRRGQGKGSRLGEQFFGPGTRLTVL.

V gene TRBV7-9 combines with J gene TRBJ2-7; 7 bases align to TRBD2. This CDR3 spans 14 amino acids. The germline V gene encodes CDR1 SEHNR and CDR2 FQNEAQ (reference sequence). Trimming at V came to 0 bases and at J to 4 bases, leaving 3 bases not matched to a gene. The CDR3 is CASSLAGGVYEQYF. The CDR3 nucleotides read TGTGCCAGCAGCTTAGCGGGAGGGGTATACGAGCAGTACTTC.

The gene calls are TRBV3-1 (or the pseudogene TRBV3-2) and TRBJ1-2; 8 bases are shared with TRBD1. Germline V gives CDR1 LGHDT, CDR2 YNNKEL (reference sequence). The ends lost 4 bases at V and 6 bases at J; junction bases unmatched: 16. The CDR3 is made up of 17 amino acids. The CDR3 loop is CASSPWGQEGKGDGYTF. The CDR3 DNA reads TGTGCCAGCAGCCCCTGGGGACAGGAGGGGAAGGGTGATGGCTACACCTTC.

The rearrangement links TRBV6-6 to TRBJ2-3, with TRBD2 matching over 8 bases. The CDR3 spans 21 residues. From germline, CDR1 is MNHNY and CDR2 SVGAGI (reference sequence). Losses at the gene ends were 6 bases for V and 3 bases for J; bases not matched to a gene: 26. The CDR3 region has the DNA TGTGCCAGCAGCAAGAACGGACTAGCTTTTATTATTATCCCTGGAACAGATACGCAGTATTTT. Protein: CASSKNGLAFIIIPGTDTQYF.

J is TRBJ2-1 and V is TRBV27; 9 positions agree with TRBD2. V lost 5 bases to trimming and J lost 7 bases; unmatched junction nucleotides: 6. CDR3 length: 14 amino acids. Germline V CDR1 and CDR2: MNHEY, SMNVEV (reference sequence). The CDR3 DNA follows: TGTGCCAGCAGTCTAGCGGGAAGCCAGAATGAGCAGTTCTTC. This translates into CASSLAGSQNEQFF.